This TCR beta chain was identified in a study of shared clonotypes between healthy human individuals. The CDR3 runs 12 residues. Trimming stripped 10 bases from V and 6 bases from J, with 16 bases between. CDR1 MDHEN and CDR2 SYDVKM come from the germline V gene. The donors, healthy adults who were HIV-negative, had experienced no recent acute infections or vaccinations. Original processing methods: Junction-only immunoSEQ sequences carried no quality scores, so filtering differed. TCRdb's copy holds only in-frame clones and misses some; the assay was immunoSEQ multiplex PCR. For V, J and clone size, that table is used; D and trimming come from the DNA. There are 450,000 to 500,000 clones in the sample; roughly 80% occur only once, and roughly 13% lies in the top ten.

The rearrangement joins TRBV28 to TRBJ2-7, with D possibly being TRBD1 (6 bases). Specimen: PBMCs. The TCR comes from a middle-aged woman in good health. Some clones in this sample may be carry-over from other donors' samples. The CDR3 DNA sequence: TGTGCCATACAGGGCAGAGGGCTCGAGCAGTACTTC. Its translation: CAIQGRGLEQYF.